This T cell receptor beta chain was documented in a study of cytotoxic CD8 clonotypes in ibrutinib-treated CLL (dated by TCRdb to about 2021). Background on the whole study: The cohort had 11 relapsed/refractory and approximately 14 treatment-naive patients; 17 to 18 were IGHV unmutated. On average, each sample yielded around 230,000 productive templates and tens of thousands of productive rearrangements. Cryopreserved peripheral blood mononuclear cells were obtained prior to treatment, at the time of response, and at either disease progression or sustained remission. Patients were still on ibrutinib when every remission and progressive disease sample was collected. Response samples were obtained after a median of around 11 months of treatment, with a range of roughly 6 to 40 months. Longitudinal samples were available for 26 of the 86 trial participants. Responses were partial in some 24 patients and complete in 2; after median around 72 months follow-up, around 15 stayed in remission and approximately 12 progressed. Overall study results and their limits: Baseline clonality was found to be higher than that of age-matched healthy donors and was strongly correlated with circulating CD8+ T-cell counts. Sustained-remission and progressing patients did not have matched sampling times, and lymph node repertoires were not examined. Public clonotypes were rare and either shrank or stayed stable during treatment, and the rise in clonality at ibrutinib response reflected expansion of private clonotypes. Clonality rose at ibrutinib response, remained stable during sustained remission, and dropped back toward baseline at progression.

On a MiSeq, deep resolution sequencing aimed for a depth between 1 in 1 million and 1 in 200,000 T cells, with each clonotype covered approximately 10x on average. The immunoSEQ hsTCRB Kit was used to generate TCR beta libraries. The paper's data handling went like this. Data were analyzed with ImmunoSEQ Data Assistant and ImmunoSEQ Analyzer, with V, D and J genes assigned per IMGT definitions. Clonality, with values ranging from 0 to 1, was calculated as one minus the normalized Shannon entropy of productive rearrangement frequencies. Only overrepresented clonotypes making up at least 0.05% of the repertoire of each patient were included in the public clonotype analysis. Some 13 age-matched healthy donor repertoires from immuneACCESS served as clonality controls. The immuneACCESS repertoire file appears here via TCRdb, limited to in-frame rearrangements. These files lack a portion of the clones; in checked studies, under half of the deficit traces to unresolved V genes, and the cause of the others is not known. V and J calls and clone size are those listed in that table; D and trimming were worked out from the DNA. Recorded for this sample are around 20,000 clones; just under 70% of them occurred a single time. Together, the top ten hold more than 25% of the sample.

With respect to this clone: The antigen it binds to is not known. Qualities for individual bases were not recorded, and no much larger clone is one base off.

The time point label here, explained by the study, means: roughly 25 months on ibrutinib. For TCR beta library preparation, approximately 2.2 micrograms of genomic DNA were isolated from cryopreserved PBMCs. High-throughput TCR beta sequencing was performed on longitudinal blood samples from CLL patients receiving ibrutinib monotherapy. The patients were enrolled in a single-center, open-label phase 2 trial of ibrutinib monotherapy. Taken from cysteine to phenylalanine, the CDR3 has 15 residues. The read is trimmed to its CDR3 DNA, 45 bases read in frame from base 1. A distance of 13 bases separates the germline ends of V and J, which lose 5 bases and 4 bases respectively. CDR1 and CDR2, looked up from the germline V gene, are SGHRS and YFSETQ.

The starting material was PBMCs, obtained after 24 months of ibrutinib treatment. In this chain, TRBV5-1 is recombined with TRBJ1-6, and the D gene may be TRBD1, 5 bases matching. This sequence originates from a human donor with chronic lymphocytic leukemia. The CDR3 in this case is CASRDTGKYNSPLHF. The sequenced DNA is TGCGCCAGCAGAGATACAGGCAAATATAATTCACCCCTCCACTTT.